The entry that follows covers one T cell receptor beta chain sequence. Its target is not known. The entry originates in a study of cytomegalovirus exposure and HLA in healthy donors. General study results and limits: The study carried out a later analysis of TCR beta sequences. It associated approximately 16,000 of them with specific HLA alleles at a false discovery rate of 0.05. In a later analysis, a missense DCLRE1C variant was linked to TCR beta V- and J-gene trimming.

The V gene end was trimmed by 7 bases and the J gene end by 1 base; junction bases not matched to a gene: 7. Germline V gene lookup returns CDR1 MNHNS and CDR2 SASEGT. CDR3 length: 15 amino acids. With 60 Vbeta and 13 Jbeta primers, the PCR was carried out. TCRdb's table, derived via immunoSEQ multiplex PCR, lists solely in-frame clones and lacks some. Of 100,000 to 150,000 clones in the sample, approximately 80% were seen once. The V and J genes are TRBV6-1 and TRBJ2-5; 9 nucleotides agree with TRBD2. This clonotype was sampled from a human donor in good health. The sample taken for sequencing was PBMCs. The CDR3 bases are TGTGCCAGCAAAAGGATAGCGGGGGCCCAAGAGACCCAGTACTTC. As protein: CASKRIAGAQETQYF.